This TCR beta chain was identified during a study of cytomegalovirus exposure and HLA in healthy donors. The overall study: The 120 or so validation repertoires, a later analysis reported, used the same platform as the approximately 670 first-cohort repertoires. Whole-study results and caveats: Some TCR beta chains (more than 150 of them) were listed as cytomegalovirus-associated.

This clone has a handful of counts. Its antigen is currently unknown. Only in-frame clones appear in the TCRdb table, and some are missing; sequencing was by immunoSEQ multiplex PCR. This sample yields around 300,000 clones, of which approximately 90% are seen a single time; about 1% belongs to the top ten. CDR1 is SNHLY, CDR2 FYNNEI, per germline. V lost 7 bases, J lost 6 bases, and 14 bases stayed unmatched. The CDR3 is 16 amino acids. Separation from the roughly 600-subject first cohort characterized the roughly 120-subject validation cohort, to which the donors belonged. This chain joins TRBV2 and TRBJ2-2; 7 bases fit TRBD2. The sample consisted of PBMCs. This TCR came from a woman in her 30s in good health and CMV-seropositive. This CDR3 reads CASNPRAGRLAGELFF. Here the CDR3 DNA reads TGTGCCAGCAACCCTCGAGCGGGGAGACTGGCCGGGGAGCTGTTTTTT.